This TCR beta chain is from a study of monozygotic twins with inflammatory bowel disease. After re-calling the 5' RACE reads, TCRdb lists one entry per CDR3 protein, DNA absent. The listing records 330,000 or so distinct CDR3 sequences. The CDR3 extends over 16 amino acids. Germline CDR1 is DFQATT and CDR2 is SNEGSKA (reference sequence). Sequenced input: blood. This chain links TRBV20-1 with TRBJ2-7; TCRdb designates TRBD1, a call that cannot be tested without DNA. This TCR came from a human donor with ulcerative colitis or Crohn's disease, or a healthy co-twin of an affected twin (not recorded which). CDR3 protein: CSARGEGTHRSYEQYF.